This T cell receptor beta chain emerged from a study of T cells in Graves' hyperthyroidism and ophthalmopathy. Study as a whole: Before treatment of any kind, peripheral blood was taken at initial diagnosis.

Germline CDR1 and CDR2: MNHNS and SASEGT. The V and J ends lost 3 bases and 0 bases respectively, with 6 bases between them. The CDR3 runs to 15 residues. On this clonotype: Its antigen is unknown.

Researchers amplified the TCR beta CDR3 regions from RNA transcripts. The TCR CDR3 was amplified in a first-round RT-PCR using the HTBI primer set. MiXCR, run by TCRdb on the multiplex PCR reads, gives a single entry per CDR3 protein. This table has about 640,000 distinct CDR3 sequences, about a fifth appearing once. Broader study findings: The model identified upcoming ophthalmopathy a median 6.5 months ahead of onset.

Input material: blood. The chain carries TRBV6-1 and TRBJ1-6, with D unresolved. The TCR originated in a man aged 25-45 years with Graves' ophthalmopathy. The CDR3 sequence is CASSDLSSYNSPLHF. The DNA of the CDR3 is TGTGCCAGCAGTGACTTGAGCTCCTATAATTCACCCCTCCACTTT.